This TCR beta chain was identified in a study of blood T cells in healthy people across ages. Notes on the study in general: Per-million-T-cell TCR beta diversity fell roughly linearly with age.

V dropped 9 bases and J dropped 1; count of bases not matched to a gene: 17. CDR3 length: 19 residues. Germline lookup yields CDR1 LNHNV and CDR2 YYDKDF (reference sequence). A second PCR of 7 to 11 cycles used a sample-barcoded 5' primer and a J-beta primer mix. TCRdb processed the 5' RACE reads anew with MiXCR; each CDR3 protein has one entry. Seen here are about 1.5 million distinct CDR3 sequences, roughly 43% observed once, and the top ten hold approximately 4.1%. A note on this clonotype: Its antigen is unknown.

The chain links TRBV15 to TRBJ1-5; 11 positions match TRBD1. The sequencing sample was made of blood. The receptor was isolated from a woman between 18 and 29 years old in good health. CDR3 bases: TGTGCCACAAGAGTAAACCGGGACAGGGGGAGGAGAAGCAATCAGCCCCAGCATTTT. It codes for CATRVNRDRGRRSNQPQHF.